Sequencing of this TCR beta chain was carried out in a study of beta chain features in type 1 diabetes. Overall study context: Sorted cells numbering 107,917,701 were examined across all samples. Broader study findings: Moderate yet significant TCRB CDR3 shortening was seen in Type 1 diabetes patients in all four CD4+ subsets. The analysis here could not establish whether HLA type shapes TCRB rearrangement.

Populations obtained by sorting all exceeded 98% purity. As every portion of the isolated RNA was reverse transcribed, the sequencing read expressed TCRB transcripts. Sequenced by immunoSEQ multiplex PCR; TCRdb stores in-frame clones only, minus some. This sample has more than 250,000 clones, with around an eighth found just once. Germline loops: CDR1 SEHNR, CDR2 FQNEAQ (reference sequence). The CDR3 extends over 12 amino acids. The V and J ends lost 5 bases and 8 bases respectively, with 10 bases between them. A remark on this clone: Its antigen is not identified. The same CDR3 also results from other DNA sequences found in this sample.

The receptor was derived from a man aged 25-45 years with type 1 diabetes. This chain connects TRBV7-9 to TRBJ2-1, with D unclear. The source material was naive CD4+ T cells from blood. The CDR3 DNA is TGTGCCAGCAGCCTCCGATCGGATGAGCAGTTCTTC. Translated, it gives CASSLRSDEQFF.